The T cell receptor beta chain described here comes from a study of blood T cell repertoires in COVID-19. Study at large: Sites in the United States, Italy and Spain provided acute and convalescent COVID-19 samples. PBMCs, B-cell-depleted T cells, or T cells were the source of the cDNA or gDNA that made up the material.

Sequenced by immunoSEQ multiplex PCR; TCRdb stores in-frame clones only, minus some. The data show around 260,000 clones, around 80% seen once. V dropped 4 bases and J dropped 4 bases, with 16 bases sitting between them. In germline, CDR1 is MNHEY, CDR2 SVGAGI. The CDR3 loop spans 15 amino acids. Sequenced material: peripheral blood. This TCR was sampled from a man in his fifties or sixties with acute or convalescent COVID-19. The rearrangement joins TRBV6-5 to TRBJ2-5; possibly TRBD1 for D (5 bases). The CDR3 loop reads CASSSHSSGLETQYF. CDR3 nucleotides: TGTGCCAGCAGTTCTCATAGCTCAGGGTTAGAGACCCAGTACTTC.